The rows below give T cell receptor beta chains drawn from one sample of a study of T cell repertoires in cytomegalovirus infection. One entry per CDR3 protein results from TCRdb running MiXCR on the reads. The sample gives approximately 25,000 distinct CDR3 sequences, under 20% of which show up once; 70% to 90% is in the top ten. No antigens are known for them. Sequenced here: CD8+ T cells from cultured PBMCs, sampled from culture after CMV antigen stimulation. The receptor set was obtained from a human donor in good health (CMV status not recorded). Some clones in this sample may be carry-over from other donors' samples. The CDR3 runs from the conserved cysteine through the conserved F or W. A D gene is named only where the DNA matches it firmly. Size is stated for part of the rows, as once, few or many counts, or as a class when the clone is expanded.

cdr3_aa | cdr3_nt | j_call | v_call | d_call | clone_size
CASSLSGDEDERGYTF | TGTGCCAGCAGCTTATCAGGGGACGAGGACGAGCGGGGCTACACCTTC | TRBJ1-2 | TRBV7-9 | NA | NA
CASSLAWTGLYEQYF | TGTGCCAGCAGCTTAGCTTGGACAGGGTTGTACGAGCAGTACTTC | TRBJ2-7 | TRBV7-8 | TRBD1 | many
CASSFRWDSYRNTIYF | TGTGCCAGCAGCTTTCGTTGGGACAGCTATCGAAACACCATATATTTT | TRBJ1-3 | TRBV7-2 | TRBD1 | few
CASSLVLGTYQPQHF | TGTGCCAGCAGCTTAGTTTTGGGAACCTATCAGCCCCAGCATTTT | TRBJ1-5 | TRBV7-2 | NA | NA
CATSDLGSDTQYF | TGTGCCACCAGTGATTTGGGGTCAGATACGCAGTATTTT | TRBJ2-3 | TRBV24-1 | NA | few
CASRTIGYGYTF | TGTGCCAGCCGCACGATTGGGTATGGCTACACCTTC | TRBJ1-2 | TRBV5-5 | NA | many
CASSFSRANYGYTF | TGTGCCAGCAGTTTCTCACGGGCTAACTATGGCTACACCTTC | TRBJ1-2 | TRBV6-5 | NA | NA
CASSLVMGLAGLNEQFF | TGTGCCAGCAGCTTAGTTATGGGACTAGCGGGTCTCAATGAGCAGTTCTTC | TRBJ2-1 | TRBV7-8 | TRBD2 | few
CASMTSGRGPYEQYF | TGTGCCAGCATGACTAGCGGGAGGGGGCCCTACGAGCAGTACTTC | TRBJ2-7 | TRBV6-2/TRBV6-3 | TRBD2 | NA
CASSLLGQPTYEQYF | TGTGCCAGCAGTTTATTAGGACAGCCAACCTACGAGCAGTACTTC | TRBJ2-7 | TRBV28 | NA | few
CASSLADSPRVYGELFF | TGTGCCAGCAGCTTAGCGGATTCGCCTAGGGTGTACGGGGAGCTGTTTTTT | TRBJ2-2 | TRBV7-2 | NA | few
CASSDPITSARYNEQFF | TGTGCCAGCAGCGACCCCATAACATCGGCAAGGTACAATGAGCAGTTCTTC | TRBJ2-1 | TRBV9 | NA | many
CASSLGASGGSADTQYF | TGCGCCAGCAGCCTTGGGGCCAGCGGGGGGTCAGCAGATACGCAGTATTTT | TRBJ2-3 | TRBV5-1 | TRBD2 | NA
CASSLGGGFEQYF | TGTGCCAGCAGCTTAGGGGGAGGTTTTGAGCAGTACTTC | TRBJ2-7 | TRBV7-9 | NA | many
CASSLGGQVNEQFF | TGTGCCAGCAGTTTAGGGGGACAGGTCAATGAGCAGTTCTTC | TRBJ2-1 | TRBV12-3/TRBV12-4 | TRBD1 | NA
CATSRGLLEYSTDTQYF | TGTGCCACCAGCAGAGGTCTATTGGAGTATTCCACAGATACGCAGTATTTT | TRBJ2-3 | TRBV15 | NA | NA
CASSLVETTANYGYTF | TGTGCCAGCAGCTTAGTTGAGACAACGGCAAACTATGGCTACACCTTC | TRBJ1-2 | TRBV7-9 | NA | few
CATSDTTSGSYEQYF | TGTGCCACCAGCGATACCACTAGCGGTTCCTACGAGCAGTACTTC | TRBJ2-7 | TRBV15 | TRBD2 | few
CASSEALGYLREQYF | TGTGCCAGCAGTGAAGCATTGGGATACCTACGAGAGCAGTACTTC | TRBJ2-7 | TRBV6-1 | NA | NA
CSAGFTYRQETQYF | TGCAGCGCTGGGTTCACCTATCGCCAAGAGACCCAGTACTTC | TRBJ2-5 | TRBV29-1 | NA | few
CASSRTASSGNTIYF | TGTGCCAGCAGTAGGACTGCCAGCTCTGGAAACACCATATATTTT | TRBJ1-3 | TRBV27 | NA | NA
CASSFDRPGDEQYF | TGTGCCAGCAGCTTCGACAGGCCCGGGGACGAGCAGTACTTC | TRBJ2-7 | TRBV7-8 | NA | medium-sized
CASSSRDRVEKLFF | TGTGCCAGCAGCTCGCGGGACAGGGTTGAAAAACTGTTTTTT | TRBJ1-4 | TRBV7-9 | TRBD1 | NA
CASSLGLANEQYF | TGTGCCAGCAGCTTAGGACTAGCGAACGAGCAGTACTTC | TRBJ2-7 | TRBV7-2 | TRBD2 | NA
CASSLGYNEQFF | TGTGCCAGCAGCTTAGGCTACAATGAGCAGTTCTTC | TRBJ2-1 | TRBV7-2 | NA | medium-sized
CASSPTSPGRIGTEAFF | TGTGCCAGCAGCCCGACCTCTCCAGGGAGGATTGGCACTGAAGCTTTCTTT | TRBJ1-1 | TRBV7-9 | NA | NA
CASSVEDSSYNEQFF | TGTGCCAGCAGCGTAGAGGATAGCTCCTACAATGAGCAGTTCTTC | TRBJ2-1 | TRBV9 | NA | many
CASTTPGYGYTF | TGTGCCAGCACCACCCCCGGGTATGGCTACACCTTC | TRBJ1-2 | TRBV27 | NA | NA
CAIDAREGSYNEQFF | TGTGCCATCGATGCGCGGGAGGGTTCCTACAATGAGCAGTTCTTC | TRBJ2-1 | TRBV10-3 | TRBD2 | many
CASSTSGGGTDTQYF | TGTGCCAGCAGCACTAGCGGAGGGGGCACAGATACGCAGTATTTT | TRBJ2-3 | TRBV6-4 | TRBD2 | few
CSARDRINRNTEAFF | TGCAGTGCTAGAGATCGAATAAACAGGAACACTGAAGCTTTCTTT | TRBJ1-1 | TRBV20-1 | NA | few
CASSLNLDSYGGYTF | TGTGCCAGCAGTTTAAATCTAGACAGCTACGGTGGCTACACCTTC | TRBJ1-2 | TRBV28 | NA | many
CASSPAGEGLETQYF | TGTGCCAGCAGCCCCGCCGGGGAGGGGTTAGAGACCCAGTACTTC | TRBJ2-5 | TRBV7-3 | TRBD2 | once
CASSFKIGGRTNEKLFF | TGTGCCAGCAGCTTTAAAATTGGGGGGCGAACTAATGAAAAACTGTTTTTT | TRBJ1-4 | TRBV7-2 | NA | NA
CASSPYRGTGAPNYGYTF | TGTGCCAGCAGCCCGTACCGCGGGACAGGGGCCCCGAACTATGGCTACACCTTC | TRBJ1-2 | TRBV7-2 | TRBD1 | few
CASSLNAGLQETQYF | TGTGCCAGCAGCCTGAACGCAGGACTCCAAGAGACCCAGTACTTC | TRBJ2-5 | TRBV3-1 | NA | NA